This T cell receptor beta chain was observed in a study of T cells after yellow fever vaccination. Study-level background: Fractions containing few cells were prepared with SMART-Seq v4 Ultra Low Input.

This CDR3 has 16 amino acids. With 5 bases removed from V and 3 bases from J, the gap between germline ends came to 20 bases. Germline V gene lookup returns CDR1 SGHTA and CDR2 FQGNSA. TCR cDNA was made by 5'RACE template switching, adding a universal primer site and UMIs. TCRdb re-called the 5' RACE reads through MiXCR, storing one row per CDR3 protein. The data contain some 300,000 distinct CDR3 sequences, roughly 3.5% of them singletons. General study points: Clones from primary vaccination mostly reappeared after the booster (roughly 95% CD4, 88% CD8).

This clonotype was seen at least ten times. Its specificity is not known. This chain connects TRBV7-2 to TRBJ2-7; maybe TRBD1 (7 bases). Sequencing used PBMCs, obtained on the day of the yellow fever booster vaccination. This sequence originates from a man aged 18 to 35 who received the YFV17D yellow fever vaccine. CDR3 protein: CASSIYAGQWDYEQYF. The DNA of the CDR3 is TGTGCCAGCAGCATCTATGCGGGACAGTGGGACTACGAGCAGTACTTC.